This entry describes one TCR beta chain. Within the sample, other DNA sequences also encode this same CDR3. This entry comes from a study of cytomegalovirus exposure and HLA in healthy donors. CDR3 length: 12 amino acids. V dropped 2 bases and J dropped 7; count of bases not matched to a gene: 0. Germline values: CDR1 MGHDK, CDR2 SYGVNS. Both 60 Vbeta primers and 13 Jbeta primers went into the PCR. TCRdb's table, derived via immunoSEQ multiplex PCR, lists solely in-frame clones and lacks some. The sample lists 120,000 or so clones; 80% to 90% were seen once. The chain employs TRBV25-1 and TRBJ2-7, with 9 bases fitting TRBD1. This TCR came from a woman in her thirties or forties in good health and CMV-seropositive. Sequenced sample: PBMCs. CDR3 loop: CASSEGQGEQYF. The DNA of the CDR3 is TGTGCCAGCAGTGAAGGACAGGGGGAGCAGTACTTC.